The 23 T cell receptor beta chains presented below share a single source sample, sequenced in a study of graft-versus-host responses after intestinal transplantation. TCRdb keeps only in-frame clones here, not all; method: immunoSEQ multiplex PCR. This table has about 47,000 clones, 85% to 95% appearing once. The source was PBMCs, collected around 790 days after a first intestinal transplant, on the day of a second. Every receptor here comes from a human patient who received an intestinal transplant, so some T cells may come from the graft donor.

The rearrangement joins TRBV5-1 to TRBJ2-1, with 14 bases that match TRBD2. The germline CDR1 and CDR2 sequences are SGHRS and YFSETQ. This CDR3 has 15 amino acids. Germline trimming cut 0 bases from V and 14 bases from J; bases unmatched to any gene: 7. The CDR3 here is CASSLGTSGRPGKFF. The CDR3 nucleotides read TGCGCCAGCAGCTTGGGGACTAGCGGGAGGCCCGGGAAGTTCTTC.

The chain recombines TRBV6-5 with TRBJ2-1, with D perhaps matching TRBD2 (5 bases). The germline V and J ends were trimmed by 2 bases and 5 bases, with 7 bases remaining between them. The CDR3 is 13 residues long. Per the germline V gene, CDR1 is MNHEY and CDR2 is SVGAGI. CDR3 in DNA: TGTGCCAGCAGTTACGTGGAGGACAATGAGCAGTTCTTC. This translates into CASSYVEDNEQFF.

The chain couples TRBV6-1 to TRBJ2-1; D call uncertain. CDR1 and CDR2 from the germline V gene are MNHNS and SASEGT. The CDR3 is 16 residues long. With 4 bases removed from V and 1 base from J, the gap between germline ends came to 14 bases. The CDR3 sequence: CASSAKPRWSYNEQFF. The CDR3 nucleotides read TGTGCCAGCAGTGCTAAACCAAGGTGGTCCTACAATGAGCAGTTCTTC.

The gene calls are TRBV23-1 and TRBJ2-7; D remains ambiguous. TRBV23-1 is an open reading frame whose function is uncertain. Trimming left V 4 bases short and J 2 bases short, with 6 bases between. The CDR3 length is 12 residues. The DNA of the CDR3 is TGCGCCAGCAGTCTGAAAACCTACGAGCAGTACTTC. The encoded protein is CASSLKTYEQYF.

This chain links TRBV6-4 with TRBJ2-5, with D possibly TRBD2 on 6 matching bases. The germline V gene encodes CDR1 MRHNA and CDR2 SNTAGT. The ends were cut back, 4 bases at V and 1 base at J, with 10 bases in the middle. The CDR3 runs 14 residues. In DNA, the CDR3 is TGTGCCAGCAGTGGGGTAGCGGTCCAAGAGACCCAGTACTTC. Its translation is CASSGVAVQETQYF.

This clone was counted a single time. This chain connects TRBV5-1 to TRBJ2-7; 11 nucleotides align to TRBD2. There are 15 residues in the CDR3. V was clipped by 7 bases and J by 7 bases; unmatched bases: 13. Germline CDR1 is SGHRS and CDR2 is YFSETQ. In DNA, the CDR3 is TGCGCCAGCCATACCTGGCCTAGCGGGAGGTGGGAGCAGTACTTC. The encoded protein is CASHTWPSGRWEQYF.

J is TRBJ2-5 and V is TRBV6-6; the D gene is possibly TRBD2 (5 bases). The CDR3 extends over 12 amino acids. V was clipped by 7 bases and J by 5 bases, with 11 bases between them. CDR1 and CDR2 (germline): MNHNY, SVGAGI (reference sequence). The chain's CDR3 is CASTSGWETQYF. Written as DNA, the CDR3 is TGTGCCAGCACATCGGGGTGGGAGACCCAGTACTTC.

The chain combines TRBV19 with TRBJ1-5; 7 positions agree with TRBD1. The CDR3 totals 15 residues. Losses at the gene ends were 8 bases for V and 4 bases for J; bases not matched to a gene: 11. The germline CDR1 and CDR2 sequences are LNHDA and SQIVND (reference sequence). The CDR3 nucleotides read TGTGCCAGTGGGGGGGAGGGACAGTTAAATCAGCCCCAGCATTTT. It yields the protein CASGGEGQLNQPQHF.

The table lists this clone with a count of one. The rearrangement uses TRBV7-9 and TRBJ1-1, with D unclear. This CDR3 comprises 15 residues. Trimming took off 4 bases at V and 0 bases at J, with 12 bases between the two ends. Germline V gene lookup returns CDR1 SEHNR and CDR2 FQNEAQ (reference sequence). In DNA, the CDR3 is TGTGCCAGCAGCTCTGTGTCGAGCATGAACACTGAAGCTTTCTTT. Residues: CASSSVSSMNTEAFF.

The chain combines TRBV30 with TRBJ1-5; 7 bases agree with TRBD1. CDR1 GTSNPN and CDR2 SVGIG come from the germline V gene (reference sequence). Trimming at V came to 4 bases and at J to 3 bases, leaving 6 bases not matched to a gene. This CDR3 has 14 amino acids. CDR3 region: CAWNRDSHNQPQHF. DNA of the CDR3: TGTGCCTGGAACCGGGACAGCCACAATCAGCCCCAGCATTTT. Variable domain in full (rest from reference TRBV30 and TRBJ1-5): SQTIHQWPATLVQPVGSPLSLECTVEGTSNPNLYWYRQAAGRGLQLLFYSVGIGQISSEVPQNLSASRPQDRQFILSSKKLLLSDSGFYLCAWNRDSHNQPQHFGDGTRLSIL.

The chain carries TRBV30 and TRBJ2-7; D might be TRBD1 or TRBD2, each matching 7 bases. The CDR3 is 12 amino acids. Trimming took 5 bases from V and 3 from J, leaving 11 bases between them. The germline V gene has CDR1 GTSNPN and CDR2 SVGIG (reference sequence). The CDR3 reads CAWERDSYEQYF. The CDR3 nucleotides read TGTGCCTGGGAGCGGGACAGCTACGAGCAGTACTTC.

The V call is TRBV19, the J call TRBJ2-3, with D tentatively TRBD1 (6 bases). V lost 2 bases and J lost 2, with 14 bases in between. The germline gives CDR1 LNHDA, CDR2 SQIVND (reference sequence). The CDR3 covers 16 residues. DNA of the CDR3: TGTGCCAGTAGTATATCTACGGGGACATACACAGATACGCAGTATTTT. It specifies CASSISTGTYTDTQYF.

The gene calls are TRBV28 and TRBJ1-1; weak D call: TRBD1 (5 bases). Germline CDR1 and CDR2: MDHEN and SYDVKM. V shed 2 bases and J shed 6 bases, with 10 bases lying between them. The CDR3 loop spans 13 amino acids. In nucleotides, the CDR3 is TGTGCCAGCAGTTTAGGGGACCTCCCTGAAGCTTTCTTT. As protein: CASSLGDLPEAFF.

This sequence joins TRBV28 and TRBJ2-5; the D gene is possibly TRBD2 (6 bases). This CDR3 is built from 15 residues. Trimming cost V 2 bases and J 11 bases, with 21 bases left between them. Germline V gene lookup returns CDR1 MDHEN and CDR2 SYDVKM. CDR3 loop: CASSLRPGGSREQYF. Here the CDR3 DNA reads TGTGCCAGCAGTTTAAGGCCTGGAGGCTCTCGGGAGCAGTACTTC.

The chain links TRBV6-5 to TRBJ2-7; the D gene could be TRBD1 or TRBD2 (5 bases each). The CDR3 sequence is 14 residues long. Trimming took 5 bases from V and 0 from J, leaving 11 bases between them. Germline CDR1 MNHEY, CDR2 SVGAGI. Written as DNA, the CDR3 is TGTGCCAGCAGTCCCCCGGGACCCTCCTACGAGCAGTACTTC. Amino acid sequence: CASSPPGPSYEQYF.

V and J are TRBV28 and TRBJ2-5, with D unclear. Between the trimmed V and J ends, which lost 4 bases and 6 bases, there was a span of 15 bases. Germline V gene lookup returns CDR1 MDHEN and CDR2 SYDVKM. This CDR3 region has 14 residues. CDR3 residues: CASSSSPGRQTQYF. The DNA of the CDR3 is TGTGCCAGCAGTTCGTCGCCCGGCCGGCAGACCCAGTACTTC.

V and J are TRBV19 and TRBJ2-2, with TRBD2 identical over 8 bases. CDR1 and CDR2 (germline): LNHDA, SQIVND (reference sequence). Trimming cost V 0 bases and J 7 bases; bases outside gene matches: 4. This CDR3 is built from 15 residues. The CDR3 loop reads CASSIEASGYGELFF. The CDR3, as DNA: TGTGCCAGTAGTATAGAGGCTAGCGGGTACGGGGAGCTGTTTTTT.

J is TRBJ2-6 and V is TRBV5-1, with TRBD1 matching 9 bases. CDR3 length equals 17 residues. Germline loops: CDR1 SGHRS, CDR2 YFSETQ. Losses at the gene ends were 5 bases for V and 1 base for J; bases not matched to a gene: 7. The CDR3 coding sequence is TGCGCCAGCAGTTCCGGGACAGGGCCTTCTGGGGCCAACGTCCTGACTTTC. Its protein is CASSSGTGPSGANVLTF.

V and J are TRBV19 and TRBJ1-1, with D possibly TRBD1 on 6 matching bases. Trimming pared 3 bases from V and 4 bases from J, leaving 9 bases between. CDR3 length: 13 residues. Germline V gene lookup returns CDR1 LNHDA and CDR2 SQIVND (reference sequence). CDR3 DNA: TGTGCCAGTAGTATGGGGACATTCACTGAAGCTTTCTTT. Translating it yields CASSMGTFTEAFF.

The rearrangement joins TRBV6-5 to TRBJ2-5, with D unclear. The length of the CDR3 is 12 residues. Trimming removed 8 bases at V and 2 bases at J, with 9 bases between. Per the germline V gene, CDR1 is MNHEY and CDR2 is SVGAGI. The CDR3 is CASAELQETQYF. The CDR3 DNA reads as TGTGCCAGCGCCGAATTACAAGAGACCCAGTACTTC.

The chain uses TRBV14 and TRBJ2-1; 8 bases match TRBD2. The CDR3 runs 19 residues. With V trimmed by 1 base and J by 7 bases, 18 bases remained unmatched. Germline V gene lookup returns CDR1 SGHDN and CDR2 FVKESK. CDR3 amino acids: CASSQALRSSGRARNEQFF. Written as DNA, the CDR3 is TGTGCCAGCAGCCAAGCCCTTCGGTCTTCCGGGAGGGCCAGGAATGAGCAGTTCTTC.

A note on this clone: This likely traces to a read error, being one base from a far larger clone. The chain recombines TRBV6-5 with TRBJ2-3; tentatively, D is TRBD1 or TRBD2 (6 bases each). The CDR3 has 14 amino acids. Germline V gene lookup returns CDR1 MNHEY and CDR2 SVGAGI. Trimming took off 5 bases at V and 6 bases at J, with 15 bases between the two ends. CDR3 in DNA: TGTGCCAGCAGTGGGGCGGTAGGGGGGGATACGCAGTATTTT. Translation gives CASSGAVGGDTQYF.

This chain links TRBV5-1 with TRBJ2-7; 12 bases match TRBD2. After removal of 4 bases from V and 5 bases from J, the junction contained 10 bases not matched to a gene. The CDR3 runs to 16 residues. Germline CDR1 and CDR2: SGHRS and YFSETQ. The CDR3 nucleotides are TGCGCCAGCAGCGGTGGTGGCTCTAGCGGGAGGGACGAGCAGTACTTC. As protein: CASSGGGSSGRDEQYF.